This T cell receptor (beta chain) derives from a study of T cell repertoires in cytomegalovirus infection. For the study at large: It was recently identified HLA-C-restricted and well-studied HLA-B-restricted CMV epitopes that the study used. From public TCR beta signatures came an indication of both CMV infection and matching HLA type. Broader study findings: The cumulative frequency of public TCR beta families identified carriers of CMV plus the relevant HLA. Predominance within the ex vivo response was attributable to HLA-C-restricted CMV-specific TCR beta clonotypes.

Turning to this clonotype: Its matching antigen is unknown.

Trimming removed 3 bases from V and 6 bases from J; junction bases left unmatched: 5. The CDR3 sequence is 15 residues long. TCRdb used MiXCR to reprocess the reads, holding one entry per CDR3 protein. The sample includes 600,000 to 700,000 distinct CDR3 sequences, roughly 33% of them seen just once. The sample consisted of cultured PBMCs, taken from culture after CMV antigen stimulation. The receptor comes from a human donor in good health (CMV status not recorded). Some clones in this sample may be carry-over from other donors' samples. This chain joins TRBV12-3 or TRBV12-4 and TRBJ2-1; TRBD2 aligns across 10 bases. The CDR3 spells CASSFWPSGSNEQFF. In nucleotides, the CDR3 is TGTGCCAGCAGTTTTTGGCCTAGCGGGAGCAATGAGCAGTTCTTC.